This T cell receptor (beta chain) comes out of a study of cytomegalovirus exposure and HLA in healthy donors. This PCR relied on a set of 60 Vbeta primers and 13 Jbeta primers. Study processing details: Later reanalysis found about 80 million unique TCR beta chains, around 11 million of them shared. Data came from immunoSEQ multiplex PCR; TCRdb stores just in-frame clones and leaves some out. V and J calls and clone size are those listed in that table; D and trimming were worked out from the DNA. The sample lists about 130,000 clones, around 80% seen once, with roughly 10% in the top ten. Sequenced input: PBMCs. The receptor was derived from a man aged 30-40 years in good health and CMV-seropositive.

Written as DNA, the CDR3 is TGTGCCAGCAGTTTATTAACCAGGGGGATGGGGGGCTACACCTTC. Translation gives CASSLLTRGMGGYTF. This chain connects TRBV28 to TRBJ1-2, with 7 positions matching TRBD1. The CDR3 spans 15 residues. Looked up from germline, CDR1 is MDHEN and CDR2 is SYDVKM. V shed 1 base and J 8 bases; nucleotides not matched to a gene: 10.